This is a list of T cell receptor beta chains from one sample in a study of post-analysis software for immune sequencing data. TCRdb re-called the PCR reads through MiXCR, storing one row per CDR3 protein. This sample has hundreds of thousands of distinct CDR3 sequences, with about 53% found just once. The sequencing input was blood. The source of these receptors is a girl between 5 and 17 years old with multiple sclerosis. The conserved cysteine and the conserved F or W are not part of the CDR3 here. The order of the fields is D gene, V gene, CDR3 length, J gene, CDR3 protein. The D gene is left open where the match is weak.

NA	TRBV29-1	12	TRBJ2-3	SVERESATDTQY
NA	TRBV15	14	TRBJ2-1	ATSRVGGSSYNEQF
NA	TRBV12-3/TRBV12-4	12	TRBJ2-7	ASSLRERSYEQY
TRBD1	TRBV15	15	TRBJ2-7	ATSRVVGTGGIYEQY
NA	TRBV7-3	17	TRBJ2-6	ASSLTGGQSLPGANVLT
TRBD2	TRBV7-8	17	TRBJ2-3	ASNKQGLAGGTFTDTQY
NA	TRBV20-1	9	TRBJ1-4	SARDTEKLF
TRBD2	TRBV11-2	15	TRBJ2-1	ASSTRTSGRRGNEQF
NA	TRBV16	9	TRBJ1-1	ASSQSPEAF
NA	TRBV5-6	13	TRBJ2-3	ASSFPRSSTDTQY